The 32 T cell receptor beta chains reported below all come from one sample, sequenced in a study of untreated major depressive disorder. Findings of the study overall: CD4+ T cells from depressed patients used TRBV05-01 (Vbeta 5.1) more often than controls.

Repertoires were generated with immunoSEQ multiplex PCR, while TCRdb's copy carries only in-frame clones and drops some. The sample comprises 25,000 to 30,000 clones, about nine tenths of which are singletons, and around 0.78% rests with the top ten. These receptors have no known antigen. The sequencing sample was made of CD4+ T cells from PBMCs. The origin of the receptors is a woman aged 25 to 39 with major depressive disorder.

The CDR3 DNA is TGTGCCAGCAGTTCCGGGCCCCGGACCGGGGAGCTGTTTTTT. Translating it yields CASSSGPRTGELFF. The rearrangement uses TRBV6-5 and TRBJ2-2; no firm D call. Germline V CDR1 and CDR2: MNHEY, SVGAGI. This CDR3 has 14 amino acids. Trimming took 4 bases from V and 5 from J, leaving 11 bases between them.

The genes are TRBV5-1 and TRBJ2-7; no clear D. Germline-derived CDR1 and CDR2 are SGHRS and YFSETQ. The V and J ends lost 0 bases and 6 bases respectively, with 7 bases between them. This CDR3 is built from 12 residues. The CDR3 sequence is CASSLEGPEQYF. Here the CDR3 DNA reads TGCGCCAGCAGCTTGGAAGGCCCCGAGCAGTACTTC.

V usage is TRBV10-3 and J usage is TRBJ1-2; D possibly corresponds to TRBD1 (5 bases). Trimming cost V 7 bases and J 5 bases, with 14 bases left between them. CDR3 length: 13 residues. Germline lookup yields CDR1 ENHRY and CDR2 SYGVKD. CDR3 in amino acids: CAITQQGEYGYTF. The CDR3 DNA sequence: TGTGCCATCACACAGCAGGGAGAGTATGGCTACACCTTC.

This chain connects TRBV10-3 to TRBJ1-6, with D perhaps matching TRBD1 (6 bases). Germline-derived CDR1 and CDR2 are ENHRY and SYGVKD. V was cut by 3 bases and J by 7 bases, with 10 bases left in between. The CDR3 has 14 amino acids. CDR3 protein: CAISDGQRNSPLHF. The DNA for the CDR3 is TGTGCCATCAGTGATGGACAGAGAAATTCACCCCTCCACTTT.

V and J are TRBV7-2 and TRBJ2-2; the match to TRBD2 covers 14 bases. The CDR3 length is 19 residues. In germline, CDR1 is SGHTA, CDR2 FQGNSA. The trim removed 5 bases at V and 4 bases at J, leaving 12 bases unmatched. This CDR3 is CASSVQTPGLAGGTGELFF. The CDR3 DNA sequence: TGTGCCAGCAGCGTCCAAACTCCCGGACTAGCGGGAGGCACCGGGGAGCTGTTTTTT.

J is TRBJ2-7 and V is TRBV7-8; 7 bases match TRBD2. J was trimmed by 3 bases and V by 5 bases; bases with no gene match: 10. This CDR3 spans 15 amino acids. Germline CDR1 SGHVS, CDR2 FQNEAQ. The chain's CDR3 is CASSIEGGSIYEQYF. The CDR3 region has the DNA TGTGCCAGCAGCATAGAAGGCGGGAGCATCTACGAGCAGTACTTC.

The chain joins TRBV18 to TRBJ1-1, with D possibly matching TRBD1 (5 bases). V was clipped by 3 bases and J by 8 bases, with 10 bases between them. Per the germline V gene, CDR1 is KGHSH and CDR2 is LQKENI. The CDR3 runs 12 residues. CDR3 amino acids: CASSPGNREAFF. DNA of the CDR3: TGTGCCAGCTCACCGGGAAACAGGGAAGCTTTCTTT.

The chain uses TRBV5-1 and TRBJ2-5; 7 bases are shared with TRBD2. The trim removed 4 bases at V and 4 bases at J, leaving 10 bases unmatched. CDR3 size: 15 residues. Germline V CDR1 and CDR2: SGHRS, YFSETQ. The CDR3 DNA follows: TGCGCCAGCAGCATGGCGGGACTAATATCAGAGACCCAGTACTTC. It encodes CASSMAGLISETQYF.

J is TRBJ2-3 and V is TRBV7-3, with D perhaps TRBD2 (6 bases). Germline loops: CDR1 SGHTA, CDR2 FQGTGA. V dropped 5 bases and J dropped 4 bases, with 16 bases sitting between them. This CDR3 region has 15 residues. Here the CDR3 reads CASSKYGTPPDTQYF. CDR3 in DNA: TGTGCCAGCAGCAAATACGGGACTCCGCCAGATACGCAGTATTTT. Filled out from reference TRBV7-3 and TRBJ2-3, the complete variable domain reads GAGVSQTPSNKVTEKGKYVELRCDPISGHTALYWYRQSLGQGPEFLIYFQGTGAADDSGLPNDRFFAVRPEGSVSTLKIQRTERGDSAVYLCASSKYGTPPDTQYFGPGTRLTVL.

The gene calls are TRBV18 and TRBJ2-1; D not resolved. The CDR3 has 13 residues. The germline V gene has CDR1 KGHSH and CDR2 LQKENI. Trimming cost V 4 bases and J 5 bases, with 9 bases left between them. The CDR3 sequence: CASSLYLDNEQFF. CDR3 sequence (DNA): TGTGCCAGCTCACTCTATCTAGACAATGAGCAGTTCTTC.

The chain links TRBV2 to TRBJ1-2, with 10 bases lining up with TRBD1. After removal of 6 bases from V and 6 bases from J, the junction contained 4 bases not matched to a gene. Per germline, CDR1 SNHLY and CDR2 FYNNEI. The CDR3 length is 13 residues. CDR3 DNA sequence: TGTGCCAGCAGCAGCGGACAGGGGGATGGCTACACCTTC. Translation: CASSSGQGDGYTF. Based on the CDR3 plus reference TRBV2 and TRBJ1-2, the full variable domain is EPEVTQTPSHQVTQMGQEVILRCVPISNHLYFYWYRQILGQKVEFLVSFYNNEISEKSEIFDDQFSVERPDGSNFTLKIRSTKLEDSAMYFCASSSGQGDGYTFGSGTRLTVV.

The CDR3 DNA is TGTGCCAGCAGAAATAGCGGGAGCCCGCGGGGCAATGAGCAGTTCTTC. Translating gives CASRNSGSPRGNEQFF. The V and J genes are TRBV2 and TRBJ2-1; 9 positions agree with TRBD2. V was clipped by 6 bases and J by 6 bases; unmatched bases: 12. Germline CDR1 reads SNHLY; CDR2 reads FYNNEI. There are 16 residues in the CDR3.

This sequence joins TRBV11-2 and TRBJ2-1; no reliable D call. Trimming pared 4 bases from V and 5 bases from J, leaving 18 bases between. The CDR3 contains 16 residues. Germline V gene lookup returns CDR1 SGHAT and CDR2 FQNNGV. The DNA of the CDR3 is TGTGCCAGCAGCTCGCTGGAGCATTCCGTCGACAATGAGCAGTTCTTC. Amino acid sequence: CASSSLEHSVDNEQFF.

The chain couples TRBV28 to TRBJ2-1; 9 bases align to TRBD1. The CDR3 extends over 14 amino acids. CDR1 is MDHEN, CDR2 SYDVKM, per germline. The V segment lost 6 bases and the J segment 5 bases; nucleotides outside the gene matches: 5. The CDR3: CASRTGGSHNEQFF. The CDR3 DNA reads TGTGCCAGCAGGACAGGGGGATCACACAATGAGCAGTTCTTC.

The rearrangement links TRBV6-5 to TRBJ1-2; a possible D gene is TRBD1 (6 bases). The CDR3 has 15 residues. V lost 5 bases and J 2 bases, leaving 15 bases between the germline ends. The germline CDR1 and CDR2 sequences are MNHEY and SVGAGI. CDR3 sequence: CASSGTFRGNYGYTF. The CDR3 bases are TGTGCCAGCAGTGGTACGTTCAGGGGAAACTATGGCTACACCTTC.

The CDR3 spells CSVGRTAYNEQFF. CDR3 DNA: TGCAGCGTTGGTAGGACAGCCTACAATGAGCAGTTCTTC. The V gene is TRBV29-1, the J gene TRBJ2-1, with a possible D match to TRBD1 (6 bases). This CDR3 is built from 13 residues. Per the germline V gene, CDR1 is SQVTM and CDR2 is ANQGSEA. The V and J ends lost 4 bases and 2 bases respectively, with 9 bases between them.

This rearrangement joins TRBV28 to TRBJ2-3; tentatively, D is TRBD2 (5 bases). CDR1 is MDHEN, CDR2 SYDVKM, per germline. This CDR3 is 22 amino acids long. V lost 4 bases and J lost 2, with 34 bases in between. The CDR3 reads CASSYRRWTEAELQRTTDTQYF. The CDR3, as DNA: TGTGCCAGCAGTTACCGACGATGGACGGAGGCCGAACTGCAAAGAACCACAGATACGCAGTATTTT.

The chain employs TRBV6-1 and TRBJ2-7, with 8 bases lining up with TRBD1. Trimming removed 7 bases from V and 3 bases from J; junction bases left unmatched: 5. The length of the CDR3 is 13 residues. Germline V CDR1 and CDR2: MNHNS, SASEGT. CDR3 in amino acids: CASISGQGYEQYF. The DNA for the CDR3 is TGTGCCAGCATTTCCGGACAGGGCTACGAGCAGTACTTC.

The chain recombines TRBV5-1 with TRBJ2-7; TRBD1 or TRBD2 may be the D gene (5 bases each). V lost 0 bases, J lost 5 bases, and 12 bases lay in between. Germline V gene sequence: CDR1 SGHRS, CDR2 YFSETQ. The CDR3 consists of 14 residues. CDR3 sequence (DNA): TGCGCCAGCAGCTTGGGGCAGGGAGACAACGAGCAGTACTTC. Its protein is CASSLGQGDNEQYF.

The V and J genes are TRBV4-1 and TRBJ2-1; TRBD2 is a possible D gene (6 bases). Germline CDR1 and CDR2: MGHRA and YSYEKL. The CDR3 totals 18 residues. The ends were cut back, 1 base at V and 0 bases at J, with 16 bases in the middle. The CDR3: CASSQVAGTGSSYNEQFF. DNA of the CDR3: TGCGCCAGCAGCCAAGTTGCTGGGACTGGGAGCTCCTACAATGAGCAGTTCTTC.

This clone was observed a single time. The V and J genes are TRBV27 and TRBJ2-7; maybe TRBD2 (5 bases). Per the germline V gene, CDR1 is MNHEY and CDR2 is SMNVEV (reference sequence). V was shortened by 5 bases and J by 9 bases, with 23 bases between the two germline ends. The CDR3 spans 15 residues. In DNA, the CDR3 is TGTGCCAGCAGTACTTCTGGCCTAGCTGATGTTCGGCAGTACTTC. Translating gives CASSTSGLADVRQYF.

The V and J genes are TRBV4-3 and TRBJ2-3, with a possible D match to TRBD1 (6 bases). CDR1 is LGHNA and CDR2 is YSLEER in the germline V gene. There are 14 residues in the CDR3. Trimming cost V 2 bases and J 5 bases, with 11 bases left between them. The DNA of the CDR3 is TGCGCCAGCAGCCAAATGTCACAGGGAGATACGCAGTATTTT. Protein sequence: CASSQMSQGDTQYF.

V is TRBV6-6 and J is TRBJ2-1; a possible D gene is TRBD1 (6 bases). The CDR3 is made up of 15 amino acids. Germline CDR1 is MNHNY and CDR2 is SVGAGI (reference sequence). V lost 6 bases and J lost 5, with 17 bases in between. The CDR3 sequence: CASRLRGPTNNEQFF. The DNA for the CDR3 is TGTGCCAGCAGGCTCAGGGGCCCAACCAACAATGAGCAGTTCTTC.

The rearrangement links TRBV4-2 to TRBJ2-1; weak D call: TRBD2 (6 bases). V lost 4 bases, J lost 10 bases, and 17 bases lay in between. Germline V CDR1 and CDR2: LGHNA, YNFKEQ. This CDR3 contains 14 residues. In nucleotides, the CDR3 is TGTGCCAGCAGCCCAGATGGGGGGTCGCGGGAGCAGTTCTTC. Translating it yields CASSPDGGSREQFF.

The chain employs TRBV9 and TRBJ2-5; 11 bases fit TRBD2. The length of the CDR3 is 18 residues. The germline V gene encodes CDR1 SGDLS and CDR2 YYNGEE. V lost 0 bases to trimming and J lost 1 base; unmatched junction nucleotides: 8. CDR3 amino acids: CASSVGVTSGIAQETQYF. The CDR3 coding sequence is TGTGCCAGCAGCGTAGGGGTGACTAGCGGGATAGCCCAAGAGACCCAGTACTTC.

The chain combines TRBV18 with TRBJ2-3; D may be TRBD2 (5 bases). CDR1 is KGHSH and CDR2 is LQKENI in the germline V gene. The ends were cut back, 3 bases at V and 4 bases at J, with 14 bases in the middle. This CDR3 is built from 15 residues. The CDR3 sequence: CASSPRQRHADTQYF. CDR3 DNA sequence: TGTGCCAGCTCACCCCGGCAGCGGCACGCAGATACGCAGTATTTT. Complete variable domain (other parts from reference TRBV18 and TRBJ2-3): NAGVMQNPRHLVRRRGQEARLRCSPMKGHSHVYWYRQLPEEGLKFMVYLQKENIIDESGMPKERFSAEFPKEGPSILRIQQVVRGDSAAYFCASSPRQRHADTQYFGPGTRLTVL.

The rearrangement joins TRBV6-5 to TRBJ2-7; TRBD1 matches 10 bases. Germline values: CDR1 MNHEY, CDR2 SVGAGI. This CDR3 is 16 amino acids long. Trimming at V came to 0 bases and at J to 3 bases, leaving 5 bases not matched to a gene. CDR3 coding DNA: TGTGCCAGCAGTTACTCGCCCGGGACAGGGGTCTACGAGCAGTACTTC. Its protein product is CASSYSPGTGVYEQYF.

Here the CDR3 reads CASSFLYRDLPYEQYF. The CDR3 DNA follows: TGTGCCAGCAGCTTCCTATACAGGGATTTGCCCTACGAGCAGTACTTC. The chain links TRBV27 to TRBJ2-7, with D tentatively TRBD1 (6 bases). Germline CDR1 MNHEY, CDR2 SMNVEV (reference sequence). The CDR3 sequence is 16 residues long. V gave up 6 bases and J gave up 2 bases, with 20 bases separating them.

V and J are TRBV28 and TRBJ1-5; 12 bases are shared with TRBD1. The trim removed 6 bases at V and 7 bases at J, leaving 10 bases unmatched. Germline values: CDR1 MDHEN, CDR2 SYDVKM. The CDR3 covers 16 residues. In DNA, the CDR3 is TGTGCCAGCAGACCCGGGACAGGGGGCAGAATGCAGCCCCAGCATTTT. Translated, it gives CASRPGTGGRMQPQHF.

The rearrangement uses TRBV28 and TRBJ1-2, with a tentative D call TRBD1 (6 bases). The germline gives CDR1 MDHEN, CDR2 SYDVKM. Trimming removed 7 bases at V and 8 bases at J, with 20 bases between. The CDR3 contains 14 residues. CDR3 bases: TGTGCCAGCAACCCCCCGGGCAGGGGCTGGGGCTACACCTTC. This encodes CASNPPGRGWGYTF.

V usage is TRBV19 and J usage is TRBJ2-7, with 10 nucleotides matching TRBD2. In germline, CDR1 is LNHDA, CDR2 SQIVND (reference sequence). With 9 bases clipped from V and 0 bases from J, the junction kept 8 bases outside the gene matches. This CDR3 contains 15 residues. The CDR3 sequence is CARSSGTSVSYEQYF. The DNA of the CDR3 is TGTGCCAGAAGTTCGGGGACTAGCGTCTCCTACGAGCAGTACTTC.

J is TRBJ2-7 and V is TRBV28; 10 nucleotides match TRBD2. Losses at the gene ends were 6 bases for V and 0 bases for J; bases not matched to a gene: 5. The CDR3 has 15 residues. Germline V gene lookup returns CDR1 MDHEN and CDR2 SYDVKM. CDR3 nucleotide sequence: TGTGCCAGCAGAACTAGCGGGAAGAGCTCCTACGAGCAGTACTTC. This encodes CASRTSGKSSYEQYF.